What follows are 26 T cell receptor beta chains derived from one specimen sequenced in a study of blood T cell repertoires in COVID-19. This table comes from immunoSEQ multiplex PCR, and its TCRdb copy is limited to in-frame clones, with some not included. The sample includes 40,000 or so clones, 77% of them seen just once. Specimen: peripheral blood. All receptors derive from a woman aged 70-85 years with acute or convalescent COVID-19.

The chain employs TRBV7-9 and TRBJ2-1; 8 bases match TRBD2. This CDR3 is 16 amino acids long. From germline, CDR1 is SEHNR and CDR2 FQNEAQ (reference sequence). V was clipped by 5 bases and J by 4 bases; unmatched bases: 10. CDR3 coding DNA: TGTGCCAGCAGCCCAGGAGGCGGGGGGCCGTACAATGAGCAGTTCTTC. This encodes CASSPGGGGPYNEQFF.

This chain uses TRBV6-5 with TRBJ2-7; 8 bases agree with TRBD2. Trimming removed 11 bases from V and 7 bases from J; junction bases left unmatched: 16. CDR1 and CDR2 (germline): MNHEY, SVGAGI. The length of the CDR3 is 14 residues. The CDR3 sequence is CALRRLAGIYEQYF. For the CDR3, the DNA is TGTGCCTTACGCCGGTTAGCGGGGATCTATGAGCAGTACTTC.

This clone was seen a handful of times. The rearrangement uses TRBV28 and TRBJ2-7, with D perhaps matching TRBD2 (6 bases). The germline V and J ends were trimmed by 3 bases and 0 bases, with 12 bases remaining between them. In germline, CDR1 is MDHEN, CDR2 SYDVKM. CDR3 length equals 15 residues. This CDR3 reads CASSFDGSLSYEQYF. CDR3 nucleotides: TGTGCCAGCAGTTTTGACGGGAGCCTCTCCTACGAGCAGTACTTC.

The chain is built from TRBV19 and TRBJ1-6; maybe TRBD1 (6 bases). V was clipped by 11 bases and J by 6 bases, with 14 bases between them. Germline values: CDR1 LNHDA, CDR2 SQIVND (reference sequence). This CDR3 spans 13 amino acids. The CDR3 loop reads CAAGVNFNSPLHF. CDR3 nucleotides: TGTGCCGCAGGGGTTAACTTTAATTCACCCCTCCACTTT.

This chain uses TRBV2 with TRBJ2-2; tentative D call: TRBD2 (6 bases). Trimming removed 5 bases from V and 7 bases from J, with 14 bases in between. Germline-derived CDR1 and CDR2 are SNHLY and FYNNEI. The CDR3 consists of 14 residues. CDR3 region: CASSFSGVIGELFF. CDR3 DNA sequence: TGTGCCAGCAGTTTCTCGGGAGTCATCGGGGAGCTGTTTTTT. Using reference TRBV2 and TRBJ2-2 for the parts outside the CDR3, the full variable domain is EPEVTQTPSHQVTQMGQEVILRCVPISNHLYFYWYRQILGQKVEFLVSFYNNEISEKSEIFDDQFSVERPDGSNFTLKIRSTKLEDSAMYFCASSFSGVIGELFFGEGSRLTVL.

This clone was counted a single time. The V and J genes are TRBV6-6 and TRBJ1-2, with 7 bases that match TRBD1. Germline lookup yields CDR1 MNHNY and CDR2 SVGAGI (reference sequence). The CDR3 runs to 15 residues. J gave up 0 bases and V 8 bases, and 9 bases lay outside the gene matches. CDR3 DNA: TGTGCCAGCCGGGACAGCGGCGGGTCTAACTATGGCTACACCTTC. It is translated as CASRDSGGSNYGYTF.

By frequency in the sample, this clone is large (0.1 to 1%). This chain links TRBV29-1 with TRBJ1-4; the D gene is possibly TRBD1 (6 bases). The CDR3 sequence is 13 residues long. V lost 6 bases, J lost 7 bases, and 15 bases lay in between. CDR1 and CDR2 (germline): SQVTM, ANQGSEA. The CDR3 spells CSVKRGFGEKLFF. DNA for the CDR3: TGCAGCGTCAAAAGGGGGTTTGGTGAAAAACTGTTTTTT.

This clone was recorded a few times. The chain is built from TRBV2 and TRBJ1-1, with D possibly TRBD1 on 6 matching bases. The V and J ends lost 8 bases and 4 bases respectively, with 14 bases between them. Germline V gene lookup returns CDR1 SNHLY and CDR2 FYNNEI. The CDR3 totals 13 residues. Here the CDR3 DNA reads TGTGCCAGCTGCCCAGGGGACGGCACTGAAGCTTTCTTT. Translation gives CASCPGDGTEAFF.

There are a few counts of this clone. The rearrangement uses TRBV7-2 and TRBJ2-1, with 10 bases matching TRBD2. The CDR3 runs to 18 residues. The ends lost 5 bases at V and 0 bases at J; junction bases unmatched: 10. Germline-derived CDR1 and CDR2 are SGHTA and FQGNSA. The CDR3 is CASSQPLAGASSYNEQFF. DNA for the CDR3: TGTGCCAGCAGCCAACCCCTAGCGGGGGCCAGCTCCTACAATGAGCAGTTCTTC. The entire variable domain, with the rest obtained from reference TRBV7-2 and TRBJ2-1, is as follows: GAGVSQSPSNKVTEKGKDVELRCDPISGHTALYWYRQSLGQGLEFLIYFQGNSAPDKSGLPSDRFSAERTGGSVSTLTIQRTQQEDSAVYLCASSQPLAGASSYNEQFFGPGTRLTVL.

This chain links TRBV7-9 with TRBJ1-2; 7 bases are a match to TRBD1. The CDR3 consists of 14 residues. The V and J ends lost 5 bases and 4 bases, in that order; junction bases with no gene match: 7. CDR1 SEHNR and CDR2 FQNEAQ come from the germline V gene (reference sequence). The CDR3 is CASSPDRASYGYTF. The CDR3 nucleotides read TGTGCCAGCAGCCCCGACAGGGCCTCCTATGGCTACACCTTC.

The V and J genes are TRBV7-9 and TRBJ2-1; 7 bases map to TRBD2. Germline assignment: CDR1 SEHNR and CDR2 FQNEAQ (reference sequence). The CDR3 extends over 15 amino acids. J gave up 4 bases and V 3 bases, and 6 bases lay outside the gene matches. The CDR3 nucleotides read TGTGCCAGCAGCTTGGCTAGCGGAGGATACAATGAGCAGTTCTTC. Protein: CASSLASGGYNEQFF. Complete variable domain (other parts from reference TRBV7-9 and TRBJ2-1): DTGVSQNPRHKITKRGQNVTFRCDPISEHNRLYWYRQTLGQGPEFLTYFQNEAQLEKSRLLSDRFSAERPKGSFSTLEIQRTEQGDSAMYLCASSLASGGYNEQFFGPGTRLTVL.

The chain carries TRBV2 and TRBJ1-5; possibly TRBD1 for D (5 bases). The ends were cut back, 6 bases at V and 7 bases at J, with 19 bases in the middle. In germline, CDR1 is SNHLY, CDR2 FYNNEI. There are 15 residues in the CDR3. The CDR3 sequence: CASRASGRDNQPQHF. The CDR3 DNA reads TGTGCCAGCAGAGCCTCGGGCAGGGATAACCAGCCCCAGCATTTT.

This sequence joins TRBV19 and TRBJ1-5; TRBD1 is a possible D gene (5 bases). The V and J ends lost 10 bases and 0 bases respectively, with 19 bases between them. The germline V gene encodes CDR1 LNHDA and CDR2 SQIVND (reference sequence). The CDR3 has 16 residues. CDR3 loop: CATDWGRANSNQPQHF. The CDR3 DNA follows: TGTGCCACCGACTGGGGGAGGGCAAATAGCAATCAGCCCCAGCATTTT.

The CDR3 loop is CASSLGGGFETQYF. CDR3 nucleotide sequence: TGTGCCAGCAGCCTCGGGGGGGGTTTTGAGACCCAGTACTTC. This sequence joins TRBV3-1 (or the pseudogene TRBV3-2) and TRBJ2-5; TRBD2 matches 8 bases. The CDR3 is made up of 14 amino acids. CDR1 LGHDT and CDR2 YNNKEL come from the germline V gene (reference sequence). The J segment lost 5 bases and the V segment lost 4 bases, leaving 6 bases of the junction unmatched.

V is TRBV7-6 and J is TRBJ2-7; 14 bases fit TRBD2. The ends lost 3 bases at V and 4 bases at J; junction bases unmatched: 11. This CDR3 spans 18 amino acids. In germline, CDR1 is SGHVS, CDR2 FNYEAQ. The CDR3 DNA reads TGTGCCAGCAGCTTTGAAGCGACTAGCGGGAGGGCCAAGTACGAGCAGTACTTC. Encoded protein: CASSFEATSGRAKYEQYF.

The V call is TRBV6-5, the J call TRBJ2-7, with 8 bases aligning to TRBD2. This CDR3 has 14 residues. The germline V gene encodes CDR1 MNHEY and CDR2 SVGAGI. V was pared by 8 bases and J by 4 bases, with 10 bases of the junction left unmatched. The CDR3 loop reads CASRRPGLEYEQYF. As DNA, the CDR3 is TGTGCCAGCCGACGACCGGGACTAGAGTACGAGCAGTACTTC.

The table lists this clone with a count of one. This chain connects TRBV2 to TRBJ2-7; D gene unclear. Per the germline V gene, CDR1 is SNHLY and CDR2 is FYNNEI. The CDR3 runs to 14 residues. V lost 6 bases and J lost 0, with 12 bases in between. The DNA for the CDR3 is TGTGCCAGCAGCGACCTGGCAGGCTCCTACGAGCAGTACTTC. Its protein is CASSDLAGSYEQYF.

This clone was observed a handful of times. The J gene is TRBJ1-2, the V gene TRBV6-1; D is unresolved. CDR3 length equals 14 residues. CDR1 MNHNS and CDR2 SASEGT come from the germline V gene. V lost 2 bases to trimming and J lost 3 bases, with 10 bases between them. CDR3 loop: CASSESGQYYGYTF. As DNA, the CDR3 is TGTGCCAGCAGTGAAAGTGGCCAGTACTATGGCTACACCTTC.

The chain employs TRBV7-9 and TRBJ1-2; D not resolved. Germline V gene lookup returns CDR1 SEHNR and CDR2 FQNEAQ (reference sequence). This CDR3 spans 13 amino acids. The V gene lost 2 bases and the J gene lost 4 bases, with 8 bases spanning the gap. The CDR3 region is CASSLNGAYGYTF. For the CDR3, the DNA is TGTGCCAGCAGCTTAAATGGAGCCTATGGCTACACCTTC. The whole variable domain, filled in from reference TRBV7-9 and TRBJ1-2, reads DTGVSQNPRHKITKRGQNVTFRCDPISEHNRLYWYRQTLGQGPEFLTYFQNEAQLEKSRLLSDRFSAERPKGSFSTLEIQRTEQGDSAMYLCASSLNGAYGYTFGSGTRLTVV.

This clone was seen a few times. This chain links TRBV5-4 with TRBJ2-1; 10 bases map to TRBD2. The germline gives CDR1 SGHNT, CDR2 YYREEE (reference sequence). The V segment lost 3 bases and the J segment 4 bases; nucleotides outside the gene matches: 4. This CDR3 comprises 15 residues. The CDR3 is CASSSSGRLYNEQFF. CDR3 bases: TGTGCCAGCAGCTCTAGCGGGAGACTATACAATGAGCAGTTCTTC.

The CDR3 DNA reads TGTGCCAGCAGTAGGGACAGAAATATAGCTTTCTTT. Translated, it gives CASSRDRNIAFF. This chain connects TRBV6-6 to TRBJ1-1; TRBD1 matches 7 bases. Losses at the gene ends were 5 bases for V and 10 bases for J; bases not matched to a gene: 7. From germline, CDR1 is MNHNY and CDR2 SVGAGI (reference sequence). This CDR3 comprises 12 residues.

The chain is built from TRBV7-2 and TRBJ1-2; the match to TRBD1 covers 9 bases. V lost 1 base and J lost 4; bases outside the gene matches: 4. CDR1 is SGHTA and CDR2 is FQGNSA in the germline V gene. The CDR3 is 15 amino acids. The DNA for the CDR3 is TGTGCCAGCAGCTTAGGTTGGGACAGGGTCTATGGCTACACCTTC. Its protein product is CASSLGWDRVYGYTF.

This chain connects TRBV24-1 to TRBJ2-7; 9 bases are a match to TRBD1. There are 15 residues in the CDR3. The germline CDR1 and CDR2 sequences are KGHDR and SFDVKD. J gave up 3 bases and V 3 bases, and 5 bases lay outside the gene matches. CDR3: CATSDPGQGIYEQYF. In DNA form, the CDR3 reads TGTGCCACCAGTGATCCGGGACAGGGAATCTACGAGCAGTACTTC.

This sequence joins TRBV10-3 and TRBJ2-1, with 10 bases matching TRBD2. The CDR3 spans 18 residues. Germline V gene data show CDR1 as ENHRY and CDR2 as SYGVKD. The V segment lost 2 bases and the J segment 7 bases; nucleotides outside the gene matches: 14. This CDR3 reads CAISEGLAGDFGGNEQFF. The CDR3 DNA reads TGTGCCATCAGTGAGGGCCTAGCGGGAGATTTCGGGGGGAATGAGCAGTTCTTC.

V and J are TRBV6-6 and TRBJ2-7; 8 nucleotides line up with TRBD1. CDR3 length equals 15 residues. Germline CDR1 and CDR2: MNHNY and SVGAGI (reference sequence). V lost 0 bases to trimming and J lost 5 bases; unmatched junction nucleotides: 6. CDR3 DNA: TGTGCCAGCAGTTACTCCGGACAGGGACGAGACGAGCAGTACTTC. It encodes CASSYSGQGRDEQYF.

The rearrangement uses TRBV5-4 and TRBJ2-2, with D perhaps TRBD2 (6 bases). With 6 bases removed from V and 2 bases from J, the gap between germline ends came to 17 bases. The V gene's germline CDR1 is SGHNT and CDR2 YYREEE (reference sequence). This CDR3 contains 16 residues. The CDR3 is CASKNGSSINTGELFF. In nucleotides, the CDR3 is TGTGCCAGCAAGAACGGGAGTAGTATAAACACCGGGGAGCTGTTTTTT.